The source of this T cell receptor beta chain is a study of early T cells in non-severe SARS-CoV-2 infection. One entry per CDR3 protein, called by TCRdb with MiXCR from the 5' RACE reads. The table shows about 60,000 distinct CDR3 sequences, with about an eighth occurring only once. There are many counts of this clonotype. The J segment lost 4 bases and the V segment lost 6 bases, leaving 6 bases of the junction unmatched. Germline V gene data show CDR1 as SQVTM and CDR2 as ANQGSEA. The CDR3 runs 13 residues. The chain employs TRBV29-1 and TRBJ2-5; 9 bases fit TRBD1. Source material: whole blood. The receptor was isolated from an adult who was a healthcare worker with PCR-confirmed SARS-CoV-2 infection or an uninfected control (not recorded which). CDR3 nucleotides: TGCAGCGTACCGGGACAGGGAGGAGAGACCCAGTACTTC. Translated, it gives CSVPGQGGETQYF.